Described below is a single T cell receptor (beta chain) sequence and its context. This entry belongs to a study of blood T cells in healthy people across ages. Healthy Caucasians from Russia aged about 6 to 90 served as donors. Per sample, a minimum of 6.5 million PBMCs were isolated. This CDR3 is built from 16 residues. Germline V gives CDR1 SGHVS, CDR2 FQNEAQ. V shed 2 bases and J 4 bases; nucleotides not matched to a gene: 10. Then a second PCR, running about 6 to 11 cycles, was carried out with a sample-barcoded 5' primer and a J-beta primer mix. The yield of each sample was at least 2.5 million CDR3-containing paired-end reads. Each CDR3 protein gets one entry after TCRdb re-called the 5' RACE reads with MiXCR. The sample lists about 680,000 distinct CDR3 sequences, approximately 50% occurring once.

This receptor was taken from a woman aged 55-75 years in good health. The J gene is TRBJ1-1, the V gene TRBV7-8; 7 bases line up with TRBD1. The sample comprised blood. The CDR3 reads CASSLKDDRASTEAFF. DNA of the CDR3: TGTGCCAGCAGCTTAAAAGATGACAGGGCATCCACTGAAGCTTTCTTT.